What follows describes a single T cell receptor beta chain. This clonotype was counted at least ten times. Its antigen remains unidentified. Base qualities are missing; no much larger clone stands one base away. This specimen belongs to a study of spatial heterogeneity in lung cancer (dated by TCRdb to between 2017 and 2020). Regarding the research as a whole: Beta-chain transcripts were consistently detected in greater numbers than alpha-chain transcripts, which likely reflected higher beta-chain transcript abundance. Nonsynonymous mutation counts, determined by whole-exome sequencing of tumor tissue, were related to features of the TCR repertoire. At surgery, both alpha and beta chains were TCR-sequenced in roughly 200 tumor regions, 64 matched nontumor lung samples and around 50 PBMC samples. In the raw uncorrected reads, each unique combination of TCR and UMI appeared on average more than ten times. In non-small cell lung cancer, the study made a quantitative comparison of TCR alpha and beta repertoires among multiple tumor regions, matched nontumor lung and blood.

The method was 5' RACE. TCRdb shows the sequencer as NextSeq 500. To allow correction of PCR and sequencing errors, the TCR library protocol tagged every TCR cDNA molecule with a unique molecular identifier. Under the source paper's analysis protocol: Decombinator tools were used for TCR identification, UMI-based error correction and CDR3 extraction. Expanded TCRs were defined as those above a frequency of 2 per 1,000, corresponding to the top 1% of the tumor frequency distribution. Renyi diversity was computed with the R vegan package after each repertoire had been subsampled 100 times to 5,000 TCRs. CDR3 similarity networks were built from amino acid triplet string-kernel similarity, connecting CDR3s with pairwise similarity above 0.82. TCRdb handled the public reads itself, with Q25 trimming in fastp and clone calling in MiXCR, and kept productive beta chains. Duplicate CDR3 protein sequences are folded into a single record with the most common DNA and genes. The V and J calls and clone size come from TCRdb's table, not from the authors' own analysis. The sample table holds about 12,000 distinct CDR3 sequences, of which around 15% were seen once. The ten biggest clones cover 35% to 45% of the sample.

Summary of the overall study and its limitations: Confirming at a functional level the hypothesis that regional TCRs recognize regional mutations was considered to require additional single-cell paired TCR alpha and beta sequencing. Ubiquitous expanded tumor TCRs were detected in blood more often at tumor resection than at routine follow-up.

The time point label for this specimen denotes: sample taken at primary tumor resection. Whole RNA extracted from tumor and nontumor lung tissue, or from cryopreserved PBMC samples, was used for TCR sequencing without cell sorting. Samples were obtained from about 75 patients with early-stage, untreated non-small cell lung cancer from the lung TRACERx cohort. A patient was chosen for TCR sequencing only when enough RNA was available from at least two tumor regions. This material consisted of PBMCs, taken at surgery. This TCR was sampled from a male donor with early-stage non-small cell lung cancer.

The DNA sequence follows: TGCAGCCCCGCGGCGGGACAGGGGCACGAGCAGTACTTC. This is translated as CSPAAGQGHEQYF. Recombination linked TRBV29-1 to TRBJ2-7; TRBD1 agrees with 10 junctional bases. The germline V gene specifies SQVTM as CDR1 and ANQGSEA as CDR2. After removal of 8 bases from V and 5 bases from J, the junction retains 9 bases not matched to a gene. From the cysteine up to the phenylalanine, the CDR3 has a length of 13 residues. The CDR3 DNA has 39 bases and is translated from base 1.